This T cell receptor beta chain emerged from a study of blood T cell repertoires in COVID-19. Overall study: From T cells, B-cell-depleted T cells, or PBMCs came the material, which was cDNA or gDNA.

The table came from immunoSEQ multiplex PCR; TCRdb's copy has only in-frame clones and leaves some out. The sample shows around 260,000 clones, 80% to 95% of them seen only once. Source material: peripheral blood. The receptor was derived from a woman under 40 with COVID-19, enrolled during active disease.

The CDR3 is CASSLFRDRGLTGELFF. The DNA for the CDR3 is TGTGCCAGCAGCTTATTCCGGGACAGGGGGCTCACCGGGGAGCTGTTTTTT. This chain links TRBV5-4 with TRBJ2-2; 12 bases match TRBD1. The CDR3 extends over 17 amino acids. Trimming cost V 2 bases and J 4 bases; bases outside gene matches: 6. The germline gives CDR1 SGHNT, CDR2 YYREEE (reference sequence).